These 15 T cell receptor beta chains came from one sample sequenced in a study of tumor-infiltrating lymphocytes in localized non-small cell lung cancer. Here immunoSEQ multiplex PCR was the method, and the copy in TCRdb shows in-frame clones only, minus some. The table has about 16,000 clones, 73% seen once. What was sequenced was lung tumor tissue. These receptor sequences come from a human donor with non-small cell lung cancer.

This clone was detected once. This sequence joins TRBV28 and TRBJ2-2; either TRBD1 or TRBD2 may supply D (5 bases each). Trimming took off 5 bases at V and 7 bases at J, with 20 bases between the two ends. This CDR3 comprises 16 residues. Germline CDR1 reads MDHEN; CDR2 reads SYDVKM. DNA for the CDR3: TGTGCCAGCAGTCTGTCGCAGGGAGCGGTAGACGGGGAGCTGTTTTTT. It encodes CASSLSQGAVDGELFF.

This clone was seen a few times. The V and J genes are TRBV27 and TRBJ2-7; D is perhaps TRBD1 or TRBD2 (6 bases each). From germline, CDR1 is MNHEY and CDR2 SMNVEV (reference sequence). CDR3 length: 13 amino acids. Trimming pared 5 bases from V and 9 bases from J, leaving 17 bases between. CDR3 DNA: TGTGCCAGCAGTCCGCTCAGGGGCGGGGTGCAGTACTTC. Translating it yields CASSPLRGGVQYF.

The chain joins TRBV7-2 to TRBJ2-7; TRBD2 agrees at 7 bases. The CDR3 extends over 15 amino acids. Germline V gene lookup returns CDR1 SGHTA and CDR2 FQGNSA. The junction had 8 bases not matched to a gene; V was cut back by 6 bases and J by 0 bases. Here the CDR3 DNA reads TGTGCCAGCAGGGAATCTAGCGGCCGCTCCTACGAGCAGTACTTC. Translated, it gives CASRESSGRSYEQYF.

The chain employs TRBV5-5 and TRBJ2-7, with a tentative D call TRBD2 (6 bases). V dropped 3 bases and J dropped 0 bases, with 13 bases sitting between them. The CDR3 runs to 15 residues. CDR1 SGHKS and CDR2 YYEKEE come from the germline V gene (reference sequence). Written as DNA, the CDR3 is TGTGCCAGCAGCTCCCCGGGACTGCCCTCCTACGAGCAGTACTTC. Translating it yields CASSSPGLPSYEQYF.

The chain is built from TRBV11-2 and TRBJ2-2; D is perhaps TRBD2 (5 bases). This CDR3 contains 14 residues. V was cut by 0 bases and J by 5 bases, with 7 bases left in between. Per germline, CDR1 SGHAT and CDR2 FQNNGV. Written as DNA, the CDR3 is TGTGCCAGCAGCTTAGATCGGGGTACCGGGGAGCTGTTTTTT. As protein: CASSLDRGTGELFF. The full variable domain, rest sourced from reference TRBV11-2 and TRBJ2-2, is EAGVAQSPRYKIIEKRQSVAFWCNPISGHATLYWYQQILGQGPKLLIQFQNNGVVDDSQLPKDRFSAERLKGVDSTLKIQPAKLEDSAVYLCASSLDRGTGELFFGEGSRLTVL.

The chain is built from TRBV5-1 and TRBJ2-2; the D call may be TRBD1 or TRBD2 (6 bases each). The CDR3 spans 15 residues. Germline V lookup: CDR1 SGHRS, CDR2 YFSETQ. Trimming removed 2 bases at V and 6 bases at J, with 14 bases between. The CDR3 DNA reads TGCGCCAGCAGCTTTAGCGTTGGGGGGCCCGGGGAGCTGTTTTTT. Its translation is CASSFSVGGPGELFF.

The chain recombines TRBV18 with TRBJ2-5; D perhaps matches TRBD1 (6 bases). The germline CDR1 and CDR2 sequences are KGHSH and LQKENI. V lost 0 bases, J lost 5 bases, and 16 bases lay in between. The CDR3 contains 16 residues. The CDR3 DNA reads TGTGCCAGCTCACCACCGGGCCCACAGGGCCGGGAGACCCAGTACTTC. It is translated as CASSPPGPQGRETQYF.

This sequence joins TRBV4-2 and TRBJ1-5; D may be TRBD1 (6 bases). The V gene's germline CDR1 is LGHNA and CDR2 YNFKEQ. The V end lost 0 bases, the J end lost 5 bases, and 20 bases lay between the germline ends. The CDR3 length is 18 residues. The CDR3 coding sequence is TGTGCCAGCAGCCAAGATTATACTACCGGGACATCGGATCAGCCCCAGCATTTT. It encodes CASSQDYTTGTSDQPQHF.

This clone was seen more than once but under ten times. This sequence joins TRBV19 and TRBJ1-5; D is perhaps TRBD1 (5 bases). From germline, CDR1 is LNHDA and CDR2 SQIVND (reference sequence). Trimming took off 5 bases at V and 5 bases at J, with 10 bases between the two ends. The CDR3 spans 13 residues. The CDR3 protein is CASSGTGDQPQHF. CDR3 bases: TGTGCCAGTAGTGGGACCGGGGATCAGCCCCAGCATTTT. Filled out from reference TRBV19 and TRBJ1-5, the complete variable domain reads DGGITQSPKYLFRKEGQNVTLSCEQNLNHDAMYWYRQDPGQGLRLIYYSQIVNDFQKGDIAEGYSVSREKKESFPLTVTSAQKNPTAFYLCASSGTGDQPQHFGDGTRLSIL.

The V call is TRBV11-2, the J call TRBJ1-1; no definite D call. CDR1 and CDR2 from the germline V gene are SGHAT and FQNNGV. V was cut by 1 base and J by 5 bases, with 11 bases left in between. The CDR3 is 14 amino acids. CDR3 residues: CASSLALKRTEAFF. CDR3 coding DNA: TGTGCCAGCAGCTTAGCCCTGAAGCGGACTGAAGCTTTCTTT. Variable domain in full (rest from reference TRBV11-2 and TRBJ1-1): EAGVAQSPRYKIIEKRQSVAFWCNPISGHATLYWYQQILGQGPKLLIQFQNNGVVDDSQLPKDRFSAERLKGVDSTLKIQPAKLEDSAVYLCASSLALKRTEAFFGQGTRLTVV.

V usage is TRBV19 and J usage is TRBJ2-3; 8 bases are a match to TRBD1. The V and J ends lost 3 bases and 4 bases, in that order; junction bases with no gene match: 3. Germline values: CDR1 LNHDA, CDR2 SQIVND (reference sequence). CDR3 length: 14 residues. The CDR3 protein is CASSIKQGADTQYF. The CDR3 DNA reads TGTGCCAGTAGTATTAAACAGGGGGCAGATACGCAGTATTTT.

CDR3 DNA: TGTGCCAGCAAACAGGGGCAGGAAAAACTGTTTTTT. It translates to CASKQGQEKLFF. V usage is TRBV6-1 and J usage is TRBJ1-4; TRBD1 aligns across 7 bases. Germline CDR1 and CDR2: MNHNS and SASEGT. The CDR3 consists of 12 residues. The V segment lost 7 bases and the J segment 8 bases; nucleotides outside the gene matches: 4.

The sample holds a few counts of this clone. This chain links TRBV6-5 with TRBJ2-7; D ambiguous. V was clipped by 0 bases and J by 5 bases, with 8 bases between them. The CDR3 spans 13 residues. The germline V gene encodes CDR1 MNHEY and CDR2 SVGAGI. The CDR3 DNA sequence: TGTGCCAGCAGTTACTCCCAGGTCCACGAGCAGTACTTC. It translates to CASSYSQVHEQYF.

The chain is built from TRBV5-1 and TRBJ2-3, with 14 bases matching TRBD2. CDR3 size: 16 residues. The V gene's germline CDR1 is SGHRS and CDR2 YFSETQ. J was trimmed by 6 bases and V by 4 bases; bases with no gene match: 7. CDR3 sequence: CASSALGTSGSDTQYF. The DNA of the CDR3 is TGCGCCAGCAGCGCCTTGGGGACTAGCGGGAGCGATACGCAGTATTTT.

This rearrangement joins TRBV27 to TRBJ2-3, with D perhaps TRBD1 (7 bases). Deletions cut 1 base from V and 2 bases from J, with 25 bases between. CDR3 length: 20 residues. Germline values: CDR1 MNHEY, CDR2 SMNVEV (reference sequence). The CDR3 sequence is CASSLWWTPTGGGDTDTQYF. The CDR3 DNA follows: TGTGCCAGCAGTTTATGGTGGACCCCCACCGGAGGGGGCGACACAGATACGCAGTATTTT.